The entry below gives a single T cell receptor (beta chain) sequence along with its context. Its matching antigen is unknown. The sample comes from a study of CD8+CD57+ T cells in acquired aplastic anemia. Turning to the study itself: When averaged, DNA from sorted CD4+ and CD8+ cells came to 3.2 ug.

The V and J ends lost 6 bases and 14 bases respectively, with 25 bases between them. In germline, CDR1 is LGHNT, CDR2 FRNRAP. The CDR3 is 14 amino acids. Patients chosen for sequencing had CD8+CD57+ cells that had expanded, as shown by flow cytometry. All patients had severe acquired aplastic anemia. Findings and caveats of the study: Patients shared 25 to 35 CD8+ CDR3 sequences with controls.

The use of genomic DNA as template underpinned the TCR beta VDJ and CDR3 profiling. TCRdb reprocessed the reads with MiXCR, giving one entry per CDR3 protein. The table has some 150,000 distinct CDR3 sequences, 40% to 55% seen once. This sequence joins TRBV12-5 and TRBJ1-2; maybe TRBD1 (5 bases). Sequencing was done on a sample of sorted CD4+, CD8+, or CD8+CD57+ T cells (not recorded which) from PBMCs. This TCR came from a human donor with aplastic anemia. The CDR3 DNA reads as TGTGCTAGTGGCGGGGGGGGGACGGAGAGCTATTGTACCTTC. This sequence encodes CASGGGGTESYCTF.